Included here is one T cell receptor (beta chain) sequence, with context. The data were taken from a study of OX40 agonist ivuxolimab in advanced cancers. The CDR3 has 15 residues. Germline CDR1 and CDR2: SGHVS and FNYEAQ. Trimming pared 2 bases from V and 2 bases from J, leaving 13 bases between. Profiled with immunoSEQ multiplex PCR; TCRdb holds only in-frame clones, not every one. The table lists around 99,000 clones, around 87% of them singletons. The rearrangement links TRBV7-6 to TRBJ2-7; no clear D gene. This receptor was taken from an adult with an advanced solid tumor such as melanoma, head and neck, liver or kidney cancer. The material was CD4+ or CD8+ T cells sorted from blood, obtained in a trial of the OX40 agonist ivuxolimab. CDR3 sequence reads: CASSLRPSSPYEQYF. As DNA, the CDR3 is TGTGCCAGCAGCTTAAGACCGAGCAGCCCCTACGAGCAGTACTTC.